This T cell receptor beta chain emerged from a study of OX40 agonist ivuxolimab in advanced cancers. Overall study: The patients got ivuxolimab, which is an agonistic anti-OX40 (CD134) antibody.

CDR3 length: 13 amino acids. Germline values: CDR1 MNHNS, CDR2 SASEGT. V was clipped by 4 bases and J by 5 bases, with 11 bases between them. With regard to this clone: Its antigen is unknown.

Study-wide points: Antigen targets of the expanded peripheral T cells went undetermined. Some nonresponders also had low normalized T-cell clonal expansion. On average, a greater number of expanded clones characterised CD8+ T cells relative to CD4+.

Generated by immunoSEQ multiplex PCR, the TCRdb table keeps only in-frame clones and is missing some. The sample consists of tens of thousands of clones, over 75% of them appearing once. The material was CD4+ or CD8+ T cells sorted from blood, obtained in a trial of the OX40 agonist ivuxolimab. This TCR was recovered from an adult with an advanced solid tumor such as melanoma, head and neck, liver or kidney cancer. The J gene is TRBJ2-5, the V gene TRBV6-1; D may be TRBD1 (7 bases). CDR3 region: CASSGAGGETQYF. CDR3 DNA: TGTGCCAGCAGTGGGGCAGGGGGGGAGACCCAGTACTTC.